This T cell receptor (beta chain) was found in a study of blood T cell repertoires in COVID-19. The overall study: Samples representing acute and convalescent COVID-19 were sourced from the United States, Italy and Spain.

The J segment lost 1 base and the V segment lost 3 bases, leaving 8 bases of the junction unmatched. This CDR3 has 16 residues. The V gene's germline CDR1 is MNHNS and CDR2 SASEGT. Per the original data handling: Amplifying reference gene primers gave estimates of nucleated cell counts. The assay was immunoSEQ multiplex PCR, and TCRdb's table has in-frame clones only and misses some. That table supplies the V and J calls and clone size; D and trimming were determined from the DNA. The sample records 250,000 to 300,000 clones, roughly 89% being singletons. Sequencing was carried out using peripheral blood. This chain links TRBV6-1 with TRBJ2-7, with 8 bases identical to TRBD1. This TCR was sampled from a man aged 50-59 years with acute or convalescent COVID-19. The CDR3 DNA follows: TGTGCCAGCAGTGATAAGGTGGGGGACAGGTCCTACGAGCAGTACTTC. Its translation is CASSDKVGDRSYEQYF.